Shown below are 9 T cell receptor beta chains from a single sample sequenced in a study of blood T cell repertoires in COVID-19. Repertoires were generated with immunoSEQ multiplex PCR, while TCRdb's copy carries only in-frame clones and drops some. In the table there are 200,000 to 250,000 clones, about 90% of which are singletons. Material for sequencing was PBMCs or T cells enriched from blood (not recorded which). Source of these receptors: a woman in her 30s who had been exposed to COVID-19.

This chain uses TRBV19 with TRBJ2-2; maybe TRBD2 (5 bases). The CDR3 contains 16 residues. CDR1 LNHDA and CDR2 SQIVND come from the germline V gene (reference sequence). Trimming pared 7 bases from V and 5 bases from J, leaving 20 bases between. In DNA form, the CDR3 reads TGTGCCAGTACCCCGGACGGGGAAAGATGGACCGGGGAGCTGTTTTTT. This codes for CASTPDGERWTGELFF.

J is TRBJ1-5 and V is TRBV19; perhaps TRBD1 as D (5 bases). There are 15 residues in the CDR3. The germline V gene encodes CDR1 LNHDA and CDR2 SQIVND (reference sequence). Trimming removed 4 bases at V and 7 bases at J, with 17 bases between. This chain's CDR3 is CASSTPAGLSQPQHF. The DNA of the CDR3 is TGTGCCAGTAGTACCCCGGCAGGGCTCTCGCAGCCCCAGCATTTT. The whole variable domain, filled in from reference TRBV19 and TRBJ1-5, reads DGGITQSPKYLFRKEGQNVTLSCEQNLNHDAMYWYRQDPGQGLRLIYYSQIVNDFQKGDIAEGYSVSREKKESFPLTVTSAQKNPTAFYLCASSTPAGLSQPQHFGDGTRLSIL.

The rearrangement links TRBV5-5 to TRBJ2-7; D is undetermined. The CDR3 has 12 residues. The germline V gene encodes CDR1 SGHKS and CDR2 YYEKEE (reference sequence). V lost 4 bases and J 4 bases, leaving 9 bases between the germline ends. The CDR3 loop reads CASSNPAYEQYF. CDR3 DNA sequence: TGTGCCAGCAGCAATCCAGCGTACGAGCAGTACTTC.

V gene TRBV30 combines with J gene TRBJ2-2, with a tentative D call TRBD2 (6 bases). The CDR3 sequence is 15 residues long. V shed 6 bases and J shed 0 bases, with 14 bases lying between them. Germline V lookup: CDR1 GTSNPN, CDR2 SVGIG (reference sequence). CDR3 region: CACLPGGANTGELFF. The CDR3 region has the DNA TGTGCCTGCCTCCCCGGCGGGGCGAACACCGGGGAGCTGTTTTTT.

This rearrangement joins TRBV9 to TRBJ1-4, with D possibly being TRBD1 (5 bases). The length of the CDR3 is 13 residues. Between the trimmed V and J ends, which lost 2 bases and 8 bases, there was a span of 10 bases. From germline, CDR1 is SGDLS and CDR2 YYNGEE. CDR3 in amino acids: CASSVGPGEKLFF. The CDR3 nucleotides are TGTGCCAGCAGCGTGGGGCCCGGCGAAAAACTGTTTTTT. Variable domain in full (rest from reference TRBV9 and TRBJ1-4): DSGVTQTPKHLITATGQRVTLRCSPRSGDLSVYWYQQSLDQGLQFLIQYYNGEERAKGNILERFSAQQFPDLHSELNLSSLELGDSALYFCASSVGPGEKLFFGSGTQLSVL.

This clone was detected only a few times. The chain recombines TRBV12-5 with TRBJ2-2, with D perhaps TRBD1 (5 bases). The CDR3 loop spans 15 amino acids. Trimming shortened V by 1 base and J by 1 base, and 7 bases separated the two germline ends. The germline V gene encodes CDR1 LGHNT and CDR2 FRNRAP. The DNA for the CDR3 is TGTGCTAGTGGTTTGGCCCAGGGGAACACCGGGGAGCTGTTTTTT. It is translated as CASGLAQGNTGELFF.

The V call is TRBV24-1, the J call TRBJ1-4; no reliable D call. The CDR3 totals 15 residues. V was clipped by 4 bases and J by 5 bases, with 13 bases between them. Germline CDR1 KGHDR, CDR2 SFDVKD. CDR3 protein: CATSEGGTLNEKLFF. DNA of the CDR3: TGTGCCACCAGTGAAGGCGGCACTTTAAATGAAAAACTGTTTTTT.

V is TRBV20-1 and J is TRBJ2-7; 11 nucleotides line up with TRBD1. The CDR3 is made up of 13 amino acids. The germline gives CDR1 DFQATT, CDR2 SNEGSKA (reference sequence). J gave up 4 bases and V 3 bases, and 2 bases lay outside the gene matches. Here the CDR3 reads CSASGQGAYEQYF. CDR3 bases: TGCAGTGCTAGTGGACAGGGGGCATACGAGCAGTACTTC.

The rearrangement joins TRBV6-2 or TRBV6-3 to TRBJ2-1; possibly TRBD1 for D (6 bases). The germline V gene encodes CDR1 MNHEY and CDR2 SVGEGT. V was pared by 6 bases and J by 11 bases, with 11 bases between. CDR3 length: 11 residues. The CDR3 region is CASSIGQKQFF. The DNA for the CDR3 is TGTGCCAGCAGCATCGGACAGAAGCAGTTCTTC.